The source of this TCR beta chain is a study of T cell responses to AZD1222 COVID-19 vaccine. Findings of the study overall: Repertoires were obtained only post-peak T cell response. The study identified only five to seven AZD1222 recipients as seropositive at baseline.

V shed 1 base and J 4 bases; nucleotides not matched to a gene: 12. Per germline, CDR1 LNHNV and CDR2 YYDKDF (reference sequence). The CDR3 has 18 residues. Method: immunoSEQ multiplex PCR; TCRdb's copy keeps in-frame clones and lacks some. The top ten hold about 41% of the sample, which has roughly 100,000 clones, roughly 89% seen once. Of note for this clone: The antigen is unknown.

This sequence originates from an adult in good health. The chain has TRBV15 and TRBJ2-2; 7 nucleotides align to TRBD1. The input for sequencing was peripheral blood, taken on day 0 of AZD1222 vaccination. The DNA of the CDR3 is TGTGCCACCAGCAGAGTCTCAGTCGGGACAGTCTCCACCGGGGAGCTGTTTTTT. This gives the protein CATSRVSVGTVSTGELFF. The full variable domain, rest sourced from reference TRBV15 and TRBJ2-2, is DAMVIQNPRYQVTQFGKPVTLSCSQTLNHNVMYWYQQKSSQAPKLLFHYYDKDFNNEADTPDNFQSRRPNTSFCFLDIRSPGLGDTAMYLCATSRVSVGTVSTGELFFGEGSRLTVL.